A selection of T cell receptor beta chains follows, all from one sample in a study of vaccination and CD4 T cells after COVID-19. These receptors' targets are unknown. TCRdb reprocessed the PCR reads with MiXCR, giving one entry per CDR3 protein. The data contain 20,000 to 30,000 distinct CDR3 sequences, roughly 50% of them singletons. The sequencing input was CD4+ T cells from blood, cultured in vitro. The receptor source for this set is a human donor who had recovered from COVID-19. Each CDR3 is given with its conserved first and last residue. D genes are given only for firm matches. The size field is filled for only some rows; it gives once, few, many or a size class.

j_call clone_size v_call d_call cdr3_nt cdr3_aa
TRBJ2-2 few TRBV4-3 . TGCGCCAGCAGCCAACTAACAGGGAACACCGGGGAGCTGTTTTTT CASSQLTGNTGELFF
TRBJ2-6 . TRBV24-1 . TGTGCCACCAGGGCGACTGGGGCCAACGTCCTGACTTTC CATRATGANVLTF
TRBJ1-4 . TRBV7-9 . TGTGCCAGCAGCCCCCCCCCGGATAATGAAAAACTGTTTTTT CASSPPPDNEKLFF
TRBJ1-1 . TRBV7-9 . TGTGCCAGCAGCCAGGTGAACACTGAAGCTTTCTTT CASSQVNTEAFF
TRBJ2-7 few TRBV7-9 TRBD1 TGTGCCAGCAGCTCCACCTGGGACAGGGTTACTCGGCAGTACTTC CASSSTWDRVTRQYF
TRBJ1-2 few TRBV2 . TGTGCCAGCAAAGCCGACTCCTATGGCTACACCTTC CASKADSYGYTF
TRBJ1-2 once TRBV28 . TGTGCCAGCAACGAAGACGGACGTTCAGCCGGCCTTTCTCGTGGCTACACCTTC CASNEDGRSAGLSRGYTF
TRBJ2-1 . TRBV20-1 . TGCAGTGCTAGAGATGGTCGATGGGTAGCGACAGATAATGAGCAGTTCTTC CSARDGRWVATDNEQFF
TRBJ2-5 . TRBV10-3 TRBD1 TGTGCCATCAGGGACAGGGAAGCAGAGACCCAGTACTTC CAIRDREAETQYF
TRBJ2-3 few TRBV28 TRBD1 TGTGCCAGCAGCCAAACAGGGGTTACGCAGTATTTT CASSQTGVTQYF
TRBJ1-1 once TRBV10-1 . TGCGCCAGCAGTGCGTTCTCCGGGCCCAACACTGAAGCTTTCTTT CASSAFSGPNTEAFF
TRBJ2-5 . TRBV28 . TGTGCCAACAGTTTACTGCTGGGGGTGCAAGAGACCCAGTACTTC CANSLLLGVQETQYF
TRBJ1-5 few TRBV7-8 TRBD1 TGTGCCAGCAGCATACCAGGGGGTGGGCAAAGCAATCAGCCCCAGCATTTT CASSIPGGGQSNQPQHF
TRBJ1-2 . TRBV5-1 TRBD1 TGCGCCAGCAGCTTGGGACAGGGGTTTGGGTACACCTTC CASSLGQGFGYTF
TRBJ2-4 few TRBV28 . TGTGCCAGCAGTCTATGGACCGAGGATGACATTCAGTACTTC CASSLWTEDDIQYF
TRBJ2-1 once TRBV7-3 TRBD2 TGTGCCAGCAGCTTAACTTCGGGGGGTACAAGGGAGCAGTTCTTC CASSLTSGGTREQFF
TRBJ2-7 few TRBV7-9 TRBD1 TGTGCCAGCAGCGTGGGACAGGGGAACTACGAGCAGTACTTC CASSVGQGNYEQYF
TRBJ2-1 few TRBV24-1 TRBD1 TGTGCCACCGGGAACTCGGGACAGGCCACCAATGAGCAGTTCTTC CATGNSGQATNEQFF
TRBJ1-2 . TRBV6-2/TRBV6-3 . TGTGCCGTGGCGCAGGGAATGGACTATGGCTACACCTTC CAVAQGMDYGYTF
TRBJ1-1 . TRBV10-3 . TGTGCCATCAGTGAGGAAGGCACTGAAGCTTTCTTT CAISEEGTEAFF
TRBJ2-3 once TRBV2 TRBD2 TGTGCCAGCAGCGGACTAGCGGGGGGTAGCACAGATACGCAGTATTTT CASSGLAGGSTDTQYF
TRBJ2-2 once TRBV28 TRBD2 TGTGCCAGCAGTCCCCGGACTAGCAGGGCCGGGGAGCTGTTTTTT CASSPRTSRAGELFF
TRBJ2-1 . TRBV7-9 TRBD2 TGTGCCAGCAGCCTCCGGGACAGGGGATTTCCACTAGCGGGAGGGCCCTTGTTGGCCAATGAGCAGTTCTTC CASSLRDRGFPLAGGPLLANEQFF
TRBJ2-5 . TRBV24-1 . TGTGCCACCAGGGGATCTGGGTCCCAAGAGACCCAGTACTTC CATRGSGSQETQYF
TRBJ2-7 . TRBV28 . TGTGCCAGCAGTCCGACGGGCAGGGGAGGGTCCTACGAGCAGTACTTC CASSPTGRGGSYEQYF
TRBJ1-1 . TRBV18 . TGTGCCAGCTCACCGAGGACGGAAGCCCTGGGAAGCACTGAAGCTTTCTTT CASSPRTEALGSTEAFF
TRBJ1-2 . TRBV18 . TGTGCCAGCTCACCTACCGGGACCGGCAGAGGCTATGGCTACACCTTC CASSPTGTGRGYGYTF
TRBJ1-5 . TRBV6-1 TRBD1 TGTGCCAGCAGCACGACAGGGGGGGTGAATCAGCCCCAGCATTTT CASSTTGGVNQPQHF
TRBJ1-3 . TRBV5-1 . TGCGCCAGCAGCTTGGACCGGAACACCATATATTTT CASSLDRNTIYF
TRBJ1-4 . TRBV7-9 . TGTGCCAGCAGCCCACGTTTGGCAGGGTCTAATGAAAAACTGTTTTTT CASSPRLAGSNEKLFF
TRBJ1-6 . TRBV6-5 . TGTGCCAGCAGTTACATTGGGGCTCCCCTCCACTTT CASSYIGAPLHF
TRBJ1-1 . TRBV20-1 TRBD1 TGCAGTGCTTCTGGGACAGGGGGCTTTATGAACACTGAAGCTTTCTTT CSASGTGGFMNTEAFF
TRBJ2-1 . TRBV7-9 . TGTGCCAGCAGCTTTACCGGAGACCGTGGTGAGCAGTTCTTC CASSFTGDRGEQFF
TRBJ2-5 few TRBV7-3 . TGTGCCAGCAGCTCCCCCGGGACAAGTCCTTCTGGGACCCAGTACTTC CASSSPGTSPSGTQYF
TRBJ2-3 . TRBV24-1 . TGTGCCACCAGTGTCGGGTCCCCTCAAACAGATACGCAGTATTTT CATSVGSPQTDTQYF
TRBJ1-5 . TRBV7-8 . TGTGCCAGCAGCCCACTAACAGGAGCGGGTCAGCCCCAGCATTTT CASSPLTGAGQPQHF
TRBJ2-2 . TRBV5-4 TRBD2 TGTGCCAGCCACTCTCGGACTAGCGGGAGCGCGGCCGGGGAGCTGTTTTTT CASHSRTSGSAAGELFF
TRBJ2-5 . TRBV28 . TGTGCCAGCAGCTCCGGGCGAGGGGAGACCCAGTACTTC CASSSGRGETQYF
TRBJ1-1 . TRBV11-3 . TGTGCCAGCAGCTTATGGAGACAGTCGAGCACTGAAGCTTTCTTT CASSLWRQSSTEAFF
TRBJ2-4 . TRBV20-1 TRBD1 TGCAGTGCTAGCCGGGACAGAAACATTCAGTACTTC CSASRDRNIQYF
TRBJ1-5 . TRBV12-3/TRBV12-4 . TGTGCCAGCAGTTTAGAACAGGGTTATAGTCAGCCCCAGCATTTT CASSLEQGYSQPQHF
TRBJ2-7 few TRBV6-5 . TGTGCCAGCAGTTCCCAACAGGACGTCTTTGGGTTCTACGAGCAGTACTTC CASSSQQDVFGFYEQYF
TRBJ2-4 . TRBV11-2 . TGTGCCAGCGTGGGGACACTAGCCAAAAACATTCAGTACTTC CASVGTLAKNIQYF
TRBJ2-3 few TRBV20-1 . TGCAGTGCGAGAAGGACGGCTATAGGCACAGATACGCAGTATTTT CSARRTAIGTDTQYF